This T cell receptor (beta chain) was identified in a study of response to subunit inactivated influenza vaccine. Notes on the study in general: Few additional T cells are recruited per seasonal influenza vaccination, authors suggested.

This clonotype was counted a few times. Its antigen is undetermined. Each CDR3 protein gets one entry after TCRdb re-called the RT-PCR reads with MiXCR. The table records 610,000 or so distinct CDR3 sequences, about 15% of them present only once. The source of this sequence is a man aged 50 to 59 who received an inactivated influenza vaccine. This specimen consisted of PBMCs from blood, obtained roughly 12 days after vaccination.

The CDR3 nucleotides read TGTGCCATCAGTGACCCGGGGTTTGTCTCTGGAAACACCATATATTTT. Protein product: CAISDPGFVSGNTIYF. The rearrangement uses TRBV10-3 and TRBJ1-3, with D unclear. The germline gives CDR1 ENHRY, CDR2 SYGVKD. The CDR3 contains 16 residues. Deletions cut 3 bases from V and 0 bases from J, with 12 bases between.